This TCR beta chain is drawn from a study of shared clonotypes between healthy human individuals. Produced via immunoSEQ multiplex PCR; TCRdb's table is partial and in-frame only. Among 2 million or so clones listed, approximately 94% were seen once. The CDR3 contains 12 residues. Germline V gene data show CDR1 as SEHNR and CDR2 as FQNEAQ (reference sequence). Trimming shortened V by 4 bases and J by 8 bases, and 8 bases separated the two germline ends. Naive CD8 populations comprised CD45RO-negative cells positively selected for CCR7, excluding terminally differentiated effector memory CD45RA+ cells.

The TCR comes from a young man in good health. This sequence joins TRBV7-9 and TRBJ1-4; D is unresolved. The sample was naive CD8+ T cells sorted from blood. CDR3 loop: CASSSQSEKLFF. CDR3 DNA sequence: TGTGCCAGCAGCTCCCAATCAGAAAAACTGTTTTTT. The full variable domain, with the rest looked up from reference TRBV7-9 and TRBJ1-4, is DTGVSQNPRHKITKRGQNVTFRCDPISEHNRLYWYRQTLGQGPEFLTYFQNEAQLEKSRLLSDRFSAERPKGSFSTLEIQRTEQGDSAMYLCASSSQSEKLFFGSGTQLSVL.